This entry lists 3 T cell receptor beta chains sequenced from one sample in a study. TCRdb itself ran the 5' RACE reads through MiXCR, one entry per CDR3 protein. The sample yields roughly 56,000 distinct CDR3 sequences, about 31% seen once. The sample was tumor-infiltrating naive CD4+ T cells sorted from the breast tumor. Subset described: naive CD4+ T cells, CD4+CD45RA+CD25-. The receptor source for this set is a female donor with breast cancer.

The chain employs TRBV20-1 and TRBJ2-5, with D uncertain. The germline V and J ends were trimmed by 6 bases and 0 bases, with 14 bases remaining between them. CDR3 length: 14 residues. From germline, CDR1 is DFQATT and CDR2 SNEGSKA (reference sequence). CDR3 sequence reads: CSAMDDQNQETQYF. CDR3 DNA: TGCAGTGCCATGGATGACCAGAACCAAGAGACCCAGTACTTC.

This clonotype was counted between two and nine times. The V gene is TRBV6-5, the J gene TRBJ1-4; maybe TRBD1 (5 bases). CDR3 length: 14 residues. V gave up 8 bases and J gave up 8 bases, with 18 bases separating them. Germline lookup yields CDR1 MNHEY and CDR2 SVGAGI. CDR3 amino acids: CASAFRRDIEKLFF. Here the CDR3 DNA reads TGTGCCAGCGCCTTCCGCAGGGATATAGAAAAACTGTTTTTT.

The genes are TRBV2 and TRBJ1-2, with D possibly TRBD1 on 6 matching bases. Germline V gene data show CDR1 as SNHLY and CDR2 as FYNNEI. V shed 6 bases and J shed 4 bases, with 12 bases lying between them. CDR3 length: 13 amino acids. The CDR3 coding sequence is TGTGCCAGCAGACGTGGACAGACCTATGGCTACACCTTC. Translation gives CASRRGQTYGYTF.